The next 13 T cell receptor beta chains were all read from a single sample in a study of blood T cell repertoires in COVID-19. Sequenced by immunoSEQ multiplex PCR; TCRdb stores in-frame clones only, minus some. The repertoire consists of fewer than 350,000 clones, with 90% occurring once and the leading ten covering 1.7%. Source material: PBMCs or T cells enriched from blood (not recorded which). These receptors came from a woman aged 18-29 years with acute COVID-19.

The chain is built from TRBV7-9 and TRBJ2-5; D remains unclear. Germline V gene sequence: CDR1 SEHNR, CDR2 FQNEAQ (reference sequence). The CDR3 totals 12 residues. Trimming left V 6 bases short and J 2 bases short, with 7 bases between. CDR3 nucleotides: TGTGCCAGCAGTCCTTTGCAAGAGACCCAGTACTTC. Translated, it gives CASSPLQETQYF.

The chain couples TRBV6-5 to TRBJ1-4; TRBD1 matches 7 bases. CDR1 and CDR2 (germline): MNHEY, SVGAGI. J lost 8 bases, V lost 1 base, and 4 bases had no gene match. The CDR3 totals 14 residues. The CDR3 is CASSYFGQDEKLFF. The CDR3 nucleotides read TGTGCCAGCAGTTACTTTGGACAGGACGAAAAACTGTTTTTT.

The chain uses TRBV14 and TRBJ1-1; D unresolved. This CDR3 spans 13 amino acids. Per germline, CDR1 SGHDN and CDR2 FVKESK. Trimming removed 1 base from V and 2 bases from J, with 5 bases in between. CDR3 DNA: TGTGCCAGCAGCCAAGCAGTCAACACTGAAGCTTTCTTT. Its translation is CASSQAVNTEAFF.

The chain uses TRBV19 and TRBJ2-4, with 8 bases that match TRBD2. V shed 6 bases and J 3 bases; nucleotides not matched to a gene: 10. This CDR3 is built from 16 residues. Germline V gene data show CDR1 as LNHDA and CDR2 as SQIVND (reference sequence). The CDR3 reads CASRTHGRGGKNIQYF. The CDR3 DNA is TGTGCCAGTAGAACCCACGGGAGGGGGGGCAAAAACATTCAGTACTTC.

This clone occurred once. V gene TRBV29-1 combines with J gene TRBJ2-1, with D tentatively TRBD1 (5 bases). V shed 7 bases and J shed 15 bases, with 19 bases lying between them. In germline, CDR1 is SQVTM, CDR2 ANQGSEA. There are 11 residues in the CDR3. CDR3 loop: CSGQIGQLGFF. CDR3 nucleotide sequence: TGCAGCGGACAGATCGGGCAATTGGGGTTCTTC.

This clone is a singleton in its sample. The chain joins TRBV5-5 to TRBJ2-7; weak D call: TRBD1 (5 bases). The CDR3 spans 15 residues. Trimming shortened V by 0 bases and J by 5 bases, and 15 bases separated the two germline ends. CDR1 SGHKS and CDR2 YYEKEE come from the germline V gene (reference sequence). The CDR3 loop reads CASSLVRGYVNEQYF. DNA for the CDR3: TGTGCCAGCAGCTTGGTAAGGGGTTATGTCAACGAGCAGTACTTC.

This clone occurred once. The chain combines TRBV12-3 or TRBV12-4 with TRBJ2-1, with 9 bases aligning to TRBD2. Trimming removed 10 bases from V and 4 bases from J; junction bases left unmatched: 5. This CDR3 region has 13 residues. The CDR3 DNA reads TGTGCCACCCAGCGGGAGGCTTACAATGAGCAGTTCTTC. The encoded protein is CATQREAYNEQFF.

This rearrangement joins TRBV27 to TRBJ2-1; TRBD2 matches 12 bases. The CDR3 is made up of 18 amino acids. In germline, CDR1 is MNHEY, CDR2 SMNVEV (reference sequence). V trimming: 2 bases; J trimming: 7 bases; junction bases outside the gene matches: 12. This chain's CDR3 is CASSLEPPSGRADNEQFF. The CDR3 DNA reads as TGTGCCAGCAGTTTAGAGCCCCCTAGCGGGAGGGCAGATAATGAGCAGTTCTTC.

The chain's CDR3 is CASSDTFRLAGAYNEQFF. The CDR3 bases are TGTGCCAGCAGTGACACATTTAGACTAGCGGGAGCCTACAATGAGCAGTTCTTC. This chain joins TRBV6-4 and TRBJ2-1; 12 bases are a match to TRBD2. There are 18 residues in the CDR3. Germline V CDR1 and CDR2: MRHNA, SNTAGT. After removal of 2 bases from V and 2 bases from J, the junction contained 7 bases not matched to a gene.

V and J are TRBV4-2 and TRBJ1-3; TRBD1 aligns across 9 bases. CDR3 length: 19 residues. V gave up 1 base and J gave up 4 bases; unmatched junction bases: 14. Germline assignment: CDR1 LGHNA and CDR2 YNFKEQ. This chain's CDR3 is CASSQGPRDRVMFGNTIYF. The CDR3 DNA is TGTGCCAGCAGCCAAGGTCCAAGGGACAGGGTAATGTTCGGAAACACCATATATTTT.

This clone showed up just a few times. V and J are TRBV5-4 and TRBJ2-7, with 9 positions matching TRBD2. Per the germline V gene, CDR1 is SGHNT and CDR2 is YYREEE (reference sequence). Trimming took 0 bases from V and 2 from J; bases not matched to a gene: 6. This CDR3 has 16 residues. The CDR3, as DNA: TGTGCCAGCAGCTTGGGACTAGCGGCGTCCCCCTACGAGCAGTACTTC. As protein: CASSLGLAASPYEQYF.

This chain connects TRBV2 to TRBJ2-5; D is perhaps TRBD1 (5 bases). CDR3 length equals 14 residues. Germline CDR1 SNHLY, CDR2 FYNNEI. V lost 8 bases and J lost 3, with 16 bases in between. The CDR3 DNA follows: TGTGCCAGCCGTAGAAGGCAGGGTGAAGAGACCCAGTACTTC. It yields the protein CASRRRQGEETQYF.

This clone was recorded only once. This chain links TRBV15 with TRBJ2-7, with D tentatively TRBD2 (7 bases). This CDR3 comprises 16 residues. CDR1 is LNHNV, CDR2 YYDKDF, per germline (reference sequence). The V gene lost 1 base and the J gene lost 2 bases, with 15 bases spanning the gap. CDR3 sequence (DNA): TGTGCCACCAGCAGAGTGGGGGGGCCGGTACCCTACGAGCAGTACTTC. Translated, it gives CATSRVGGPVPYEQYF.